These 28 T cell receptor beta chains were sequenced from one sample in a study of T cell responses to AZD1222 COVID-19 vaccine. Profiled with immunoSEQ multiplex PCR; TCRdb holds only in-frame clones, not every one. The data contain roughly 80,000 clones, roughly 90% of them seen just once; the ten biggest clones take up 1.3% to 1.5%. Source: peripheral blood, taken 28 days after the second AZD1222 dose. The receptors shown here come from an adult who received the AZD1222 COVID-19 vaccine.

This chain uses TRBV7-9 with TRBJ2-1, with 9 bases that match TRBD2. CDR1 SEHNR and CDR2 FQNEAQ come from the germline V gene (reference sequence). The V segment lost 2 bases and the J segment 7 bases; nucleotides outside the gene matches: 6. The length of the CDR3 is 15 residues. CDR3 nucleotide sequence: TGTGCCAGCAGCTTACAACTAGCGGGTAATAATGAGCAGTTCTTC. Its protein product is CASSLQLAGNNEQFF. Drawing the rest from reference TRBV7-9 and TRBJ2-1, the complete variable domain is DTGVSQNPRHKITKRGQNVTFRCDPISEHNRLYWYRQTLGQGPEFLTYFQNEAQLEKSRLLSDRFSAERPKGSFSTLEIQRTEQGDSAMYLCASSLQLAGNNEQFFGPGTRLTVL.

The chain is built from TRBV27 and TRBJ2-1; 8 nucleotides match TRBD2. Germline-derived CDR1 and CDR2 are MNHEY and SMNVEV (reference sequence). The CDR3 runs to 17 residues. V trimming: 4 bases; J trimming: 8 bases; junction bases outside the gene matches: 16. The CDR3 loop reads CASSSPTGTRGLYEQFF. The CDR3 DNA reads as TGTGCCAGCAGTTCACCCACCGGGACTAGAGGTTTGTATGAGCAGTTCTTC.

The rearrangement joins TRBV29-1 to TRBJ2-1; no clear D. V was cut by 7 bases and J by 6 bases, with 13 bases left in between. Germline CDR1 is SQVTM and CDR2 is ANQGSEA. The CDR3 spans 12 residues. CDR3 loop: CSAEGQANEQFF. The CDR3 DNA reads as TGCAGCGCCGAAGGTCAGGCCAATGAGCAGTTCTTC.

The CDR3, as DNA: TGTGCCAGCAGTAGGACAGGGACTTTCTACGAGCAGTACTTC. Translation gives CASSRTGTFYEQYF. The genes are TRBV27 and TRBJ2-7; 8 bases map to TRBD1. V shed 5 bases and J 3 bases; nucleotides not matched to a gene: 6. Germline loops: CDR1 MNHEY, CDR2 SMNVEV (reference sequence). CDR3 length: 14 residues.

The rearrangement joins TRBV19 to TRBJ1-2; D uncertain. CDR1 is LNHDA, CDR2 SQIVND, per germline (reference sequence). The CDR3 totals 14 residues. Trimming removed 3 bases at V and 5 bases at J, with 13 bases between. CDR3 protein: CASSMRARNYGYTF. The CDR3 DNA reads TGTGCCAGTAGTATGAGGGCGCGGAATTATGGCTACACCTTC.

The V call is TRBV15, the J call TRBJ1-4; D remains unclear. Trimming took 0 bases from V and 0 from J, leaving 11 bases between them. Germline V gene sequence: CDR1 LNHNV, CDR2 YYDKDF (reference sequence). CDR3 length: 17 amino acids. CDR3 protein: CATSRDPAATTNEKLFF. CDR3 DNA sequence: TGTGCCACCAGCAGAGATCCGGCGGCGACAACTAATGAAAAACTGTTTTTT.

CDR3 nucleotides: TGTGCCAGCAGCGCCCTCGGGACAGGGGTCTCTGGAAACACCATATATTTT. It is translated as CASSALGTGVSGNTIYF. This chain uses TRBV9 with TRBJ1-3; 10 nucleotides align to TRBD1. Trimming took 3 bases from V and 0 from J; bases not matched to a gene: 6. The CDR3 totals 17 residues. Germline V CDR1 and CDR2: SGDLS, YYNGEE.

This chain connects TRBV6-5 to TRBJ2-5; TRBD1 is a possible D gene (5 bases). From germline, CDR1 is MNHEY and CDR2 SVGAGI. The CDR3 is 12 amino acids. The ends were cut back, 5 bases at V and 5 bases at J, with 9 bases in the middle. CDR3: CASSPRQETQYF. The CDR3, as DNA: TGTGCCAGCAGTCCTCGACAGGAGACCCAGTACTTC.

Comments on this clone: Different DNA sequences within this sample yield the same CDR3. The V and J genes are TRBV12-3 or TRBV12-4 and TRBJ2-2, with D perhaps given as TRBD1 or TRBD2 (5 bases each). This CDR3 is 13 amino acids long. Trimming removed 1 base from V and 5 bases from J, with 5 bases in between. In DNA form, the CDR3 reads TGTGCCAGCAGTTTAGGGGGGACCGGGGAGCTGTTTTTT. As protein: CASSLGGTGELFF.

The CDR3 spells CASSKAGRESNQPQHF. CDR3 nucleotides: TGTGCCAGCAGCAAAGCGGGCAGGGAGAGCAATCAGCCCCAGCATTTT. The J gene is TRBJ1-5, the V gene TRBV21-1. TRBV21-1 is a documented pseudogene. The CDR3 is 16 amino acids.

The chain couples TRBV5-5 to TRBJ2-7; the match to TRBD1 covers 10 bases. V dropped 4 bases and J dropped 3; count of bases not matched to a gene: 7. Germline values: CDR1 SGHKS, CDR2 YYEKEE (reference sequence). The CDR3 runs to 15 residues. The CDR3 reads CASSLGTGVIYEQYF. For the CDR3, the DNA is TGTGCCAGCAGCCTCGGGACAGGGGTTATCTACGAGCAGTACTTC.

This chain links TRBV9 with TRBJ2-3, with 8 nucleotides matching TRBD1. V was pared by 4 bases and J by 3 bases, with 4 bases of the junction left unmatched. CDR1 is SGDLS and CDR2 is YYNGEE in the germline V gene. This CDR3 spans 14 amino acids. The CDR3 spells CASSLRTGTDTQYF. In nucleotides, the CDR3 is TGTGCCAGCAGCCTCAGGACAGGGACAGATACGCAGTATTTT.

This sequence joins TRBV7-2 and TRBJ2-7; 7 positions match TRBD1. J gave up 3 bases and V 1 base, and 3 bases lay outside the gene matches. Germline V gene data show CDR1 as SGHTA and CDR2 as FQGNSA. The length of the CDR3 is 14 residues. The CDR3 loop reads CASSLGAGGYEQYF. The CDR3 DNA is TGTGCCAGCAGCTTAGGGGCAGGGGGCTACGAGCAGTACTTC.

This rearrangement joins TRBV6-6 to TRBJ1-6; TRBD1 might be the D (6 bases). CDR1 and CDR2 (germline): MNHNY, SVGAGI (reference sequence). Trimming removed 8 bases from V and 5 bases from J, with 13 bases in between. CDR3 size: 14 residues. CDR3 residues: CASQRDTNNSPLHF. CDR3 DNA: TGTGCCAGCCAGCGGGACACCAATAATTCACCCCTCCACTTT.

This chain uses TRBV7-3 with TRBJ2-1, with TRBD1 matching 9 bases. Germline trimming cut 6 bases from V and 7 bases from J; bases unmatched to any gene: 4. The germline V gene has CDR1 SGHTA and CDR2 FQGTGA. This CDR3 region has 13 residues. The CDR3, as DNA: TGTGCCAGCAGTCGGACAGGGGTAAATGAGCAGTTCTTC. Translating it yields CASSRTGVNEQFF.

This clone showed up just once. As DNA, the CDR3 is TGTGCCAGCAGCAGGGGTGGGGGTTGGGGTATTAACACTGAAGCTTTCTTT. Amino acids: CASSRGGGWGINTEAFF. The J gene is TRBJ1-1, the V gene TRBV5-8; D possibly corresponds to TRBD1 (5 bases). The V end lost 4 bases, the J end lost 2 bases, and 21 bases lay between the germline ends. There are 17 residues in the CDR3. CDR1 and CDR2 from the germline V gene are SGHTS and YDEGEE.

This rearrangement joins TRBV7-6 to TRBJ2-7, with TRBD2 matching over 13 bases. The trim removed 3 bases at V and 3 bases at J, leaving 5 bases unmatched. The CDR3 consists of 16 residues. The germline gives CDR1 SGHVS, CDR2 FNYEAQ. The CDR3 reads CASSLEGLAGNYEQYF. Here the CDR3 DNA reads TGTGCCAGCAGCTTGGAGGGACTAGCGGGGAACTACGAGCAGTACTTC.

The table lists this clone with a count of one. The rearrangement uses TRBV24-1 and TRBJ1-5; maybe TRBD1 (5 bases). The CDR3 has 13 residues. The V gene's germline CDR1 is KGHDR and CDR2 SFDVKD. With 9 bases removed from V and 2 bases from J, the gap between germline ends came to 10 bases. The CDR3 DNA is TGTGCCACCGGACACCCGGGCAATCAGCCCCAGCATTTT. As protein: CATGHPGNQPQHF.

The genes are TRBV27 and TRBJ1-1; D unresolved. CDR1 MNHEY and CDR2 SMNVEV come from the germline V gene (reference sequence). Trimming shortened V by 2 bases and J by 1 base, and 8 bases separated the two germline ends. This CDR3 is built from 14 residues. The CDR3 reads CASSLSPRNTEAFF. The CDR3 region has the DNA TGTGCCAGCAGTTTAAGTCCCCGGAACACTGAAGCTTTCTTT.

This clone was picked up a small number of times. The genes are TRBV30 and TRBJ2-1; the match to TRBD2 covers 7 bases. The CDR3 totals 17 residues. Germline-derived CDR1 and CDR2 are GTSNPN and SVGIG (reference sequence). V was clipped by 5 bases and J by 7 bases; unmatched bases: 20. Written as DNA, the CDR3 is TGTGCCTGGGCGCGCAGTGGACTAGTCGCTTACTCAAATGAGCAGTTCTTC. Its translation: CAWARSGLVAYSNEQFF.

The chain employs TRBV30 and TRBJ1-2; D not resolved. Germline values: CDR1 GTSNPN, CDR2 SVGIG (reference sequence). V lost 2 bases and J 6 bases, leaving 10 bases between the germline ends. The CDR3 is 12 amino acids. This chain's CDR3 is CAWSRALHGYTF. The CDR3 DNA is TGTGCCTGGAGTAGGGCCCTCCATGGCTACACCTTC.

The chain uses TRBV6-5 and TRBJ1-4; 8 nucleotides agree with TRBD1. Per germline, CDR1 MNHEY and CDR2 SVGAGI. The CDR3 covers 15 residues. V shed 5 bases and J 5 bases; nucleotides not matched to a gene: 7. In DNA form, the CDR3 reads TGTGCCAGCAGTCCGCGACAGGGGTGGAATGAAAAACTGTTTTTT. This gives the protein CASSPRQGWNEKLFF.

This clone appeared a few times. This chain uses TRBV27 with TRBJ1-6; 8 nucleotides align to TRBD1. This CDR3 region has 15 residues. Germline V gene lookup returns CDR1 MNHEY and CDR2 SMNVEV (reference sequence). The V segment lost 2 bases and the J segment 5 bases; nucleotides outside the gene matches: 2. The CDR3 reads CASSLAGQDNSPLHF. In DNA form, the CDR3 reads TGTGCCAGCAGTTTAGCGGGACAGGATAATTCACCCCTCCACTTT.

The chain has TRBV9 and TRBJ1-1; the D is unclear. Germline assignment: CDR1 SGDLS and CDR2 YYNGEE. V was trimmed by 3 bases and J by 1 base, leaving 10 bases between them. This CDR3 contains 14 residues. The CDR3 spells CASSALEGNTEAFF. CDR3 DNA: TGTGCCAGCAGCGCCCTTGAGGGGAACACTGAAGCTTTCTTT.

The CDR3 protein is CASSLTLGGSGNTIYF. CDR3 nucleotides: TGTGCCAGCAGCTTAACTTTGGGAGGCTCTGGAAACACCATATATTTT. This chain connects TRBV7-6 to TRBJ1-3; D is uncertain. The CDR3 is 16 amino acids. Deletions cut 2 bases from V and 0 bases from J, with 11 bases between. Germline V gene sequence: CDR1 SGHVS, CDR2 FNYEAQ.

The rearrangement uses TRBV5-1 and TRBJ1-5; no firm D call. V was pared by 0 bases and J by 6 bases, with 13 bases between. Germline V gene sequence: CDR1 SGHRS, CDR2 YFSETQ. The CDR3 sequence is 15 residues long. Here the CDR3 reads CASSLAGAKSQPQHF. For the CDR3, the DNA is TGCGCCAGCAGCTTGGCGGGCGCCAAGAGTCAGCCCCAGCATTTT.

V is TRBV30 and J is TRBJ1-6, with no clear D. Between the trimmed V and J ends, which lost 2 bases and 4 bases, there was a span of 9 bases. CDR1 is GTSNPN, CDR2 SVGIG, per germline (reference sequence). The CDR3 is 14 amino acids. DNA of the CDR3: TGTGCCTGGAGTCGGGAGTTATATAATTCACCCCTCCACTTT. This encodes CAWSRELYNSPLHF.

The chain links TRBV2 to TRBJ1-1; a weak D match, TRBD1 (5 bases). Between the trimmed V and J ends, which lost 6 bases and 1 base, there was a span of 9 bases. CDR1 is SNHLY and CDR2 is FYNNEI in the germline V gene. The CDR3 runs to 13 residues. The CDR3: CASRGLGNTEAFF. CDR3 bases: TGTGCCAGCAGGGGGCTGGGGAACACTGAAGCTTTCTTT. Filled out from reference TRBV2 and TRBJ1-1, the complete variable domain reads EPEVTQTPSHQVTQMGQEVILRCVPISNHLYFYWYRQILGQKVEFLVSFYNNEISEKSEIFDDQFSVERPDGSNFTLKIRSTKLEDSAMYFCASRGLGNTEAFFGQGTRLTVV.